This entry lists 23 T cell receptor beta chains sequenced from one sample in a study of blood T cells in healthy people across ages. Next came a second PCR, run for roughly 7 to 12 cycles, which used a sample-barcoded 5' primer along with a J-beta primer mix. TCRdb used MiXCR to reprocess the 5' RACE reads, holding one entry per CDR3 protein. The sample has approximately 1.5 million distinct CDR3 sequences, approximately 39% seen once; the top ten hold less than 5%. The sample was blood. The receptors derive from a young woman in good health.

This chain uses TRBV5-6 with TRBJ2-1, with D unclear. Germline CDR1 and CDR2: SGHDT and YYEEEE. V shed 9 bases and J shed 12 bases, with 16 bases lying between them. This CDR3 has 11 amino acids. CDR3 bases: TGTGCCACTTCGTCAAGAGGTCCGCAGTTCTTC. Translating gives CATSSRGPQFF.

The chain has TRBV4-1 and TRBJ1-6; 9 bases agree with TRBD1. CDR3 length: 15 residues. V lost 1 base, J lost 9 bases, and 4 bases stayed unmatched. Per the germline V gene, CDR1 is MGHRA and CDR2 is YSYEKL. CDR3 nucleotide sequence: TGCGCCAGCAGCCAAGTCGGGACAGGGACTTCACCCCTCCACTTT. Translation: CASSQVGTGTSPLHF.

This clonotype showed up just a few times. The CDR3 region is CASSTSDLSTQHF. As DNA, the CDR3 is TGTGCCAGCAGCACTTCCGACTTGTCGACCCAGCATTTT. The V and J genes are TRBV12-3 or TRBV12-4 and TRBJ1-5; D not certain. V lost 6 bases and J lost 11, with 17 bases in between. This CDR3 has 13 amino acids.

This clonotype was seen only once. The junction differs from germline at one of its ends, possibly a read error. V gene TRBV7-8 combines with J gene TRBJ2-7, with 8 bases lining up with TRBD2. This CDR3 is built from 15 residues. Germline CDR1 and CDR2: SGHVS and FQNEAQ. The CDR3 DNA follows: TGTGCCGGCAGCCAACGGGAGGGCCTTTCAAATGAGCAGTACTTC. This sequence encodes CAGSQREGLSNEQYF. Full variable domain (rest looked up from reference TRBV7-8 and TRBJ2-7): GAGVSQSPRYKVAKRGQDVALRCDPISGHVSLFWYQQALGQGPEFLTYFQNEAQLDKSGLPSDRFFAERPEGSVSTLKIQRTQQEDSAVYLCAGSQREGLSNEQYFGPGTRLTVT.

This clonotype came up once. The V gene is TRBV6-5, the J gene TRBJ1-6; a possible D gene is TRBD1 (5 bases). Germline V gives CDR1 MNHEY, CDR2 SVGAGI. This CDR3 spans 12 amino acids. The V and J ends lost 6 bases and 9 bases respectively, with 9 bases between them. The CDR3 DNA follows: TGTGCCAGCAGCCGTGACAGTTCACCCCTCCACTTT. It yields the protein CASSRDSSPLHF.

This clonotype turned up a few times. V usage is TRBV28 and J usage is TRBJ1-2; the D is unclear. The germline V gene has CDR1 MDHEN and CDR2 SYDVKM. This CDR3 contains 15 residues. V shed 5 bases and J shed 0 bases, with 13 bases lying between them. CDR3 bases: TGTGCCAGCAGTCCCCGGTCAGTAACTAACTATGGCTACACCTTC. Translated, it gives CASSPRSVTNYGYTF.

The V and J genes are TRBV4-1 and TRBJ1-5, with a weak D call TRBD1 (5 bases). CDR1 is MGHRA and CDR2 is YSYEKL in the germline V gene. CDR3 length: 15 amino acids. The V and J ends lost 0 bases and 6 bases respectively, with 12 bases between them. CDR3 region: CASSQDIGVGQPQHF. The CDR3 nucleotides are TGCGCCAGCAGCCAAGATATAGGGGTGGGTCAGCCCCAGCATTTT.

The rearrangement uses TRBV19 and TRBJ2-1; D is ambiguous. V was pared by 11 bases and J by 0 bases, with 11 bases between. The germline CDR1 and CDR2 sequences are LNHDA and SQIVND (reference sequence). The CDR3 covers 13 residues. CDR3 DNA sequence: TGTGCCGCGGCCCCGAGCTCCTACAATGAGCAGTTCTTC. It encodes CAAAPSSYNEQFF.

V is TRBV6-2 or TRBV6-3 and J is TRBJ2-3; unclear D gene. CDR1 is MNHEY and CDR2 is SVGEGT in the germline V gene. The CDR3 length is 13 residues. The ends were cut back, 5 bases at V and 12 bases at J, with 18 bases in the middle. In DNA form, the CDR3 reads TGTGCCAGCAGTCAAATGGACCCAACTCCCCAGTATTTT. It specifies CASSQMDPTPQYF.

This clonotype has a handful of counts. This chain joins TRBV7-8 and TRBJ2-5, with a possible D match to TRBD1 (6 bases). The CDR3 length is 16 residues. V dropped 6 bases and J dropped 2 bases, with 19 bases sitting between them. The germline V gene has CDR1 SGHVS and CDR2 FQNEAQ. The CDR3 sequence: CASRRARTDLQETQYF. The CDR3 region has the DNA TGTGCCAGCAGACGCGCTAGGACAGACCTACAAGAGACCCAGTACTTC.

The chain recombines TRBV30 with TRBJ1-5; D unresolved. The CDR3 has 13 residues. Between the trimmed V and J ends, which lost 0 bases and 6 bases, there was a span of 9 bases. The germline V gene has CDR1 GTSNPN and CDR2 SVGIG (reference sequence). The CDR3 region is CAWSVKGSQPQHF. CDR3 bases: TGTGCCTGGAGTGTAAAGGGCAGTCAGCCCCAGCATTTT.

Only a few counts were recorded for this clonotype. The chain links TRBV7-2 to TRBJ1-5, with unresolved D. Trimming pared 5 bases from V and 4 bases from J, leaving 9 bases between. CDR3 size: 13 residues. The germline V gene encodes CDR1 SGHTA and CDR2 FQGNSA. The CDR3 DNA reads TGTGCCAGCAGCATAGAGCGGAATCAGCCCCAGCATTTT. Translation gives CASSIERNQPQHF.

The chain joins TRBV7-2 to TRBJ1-2; no clear D gene. Trimming left V 5 bases short and J 2 bases short, with 12 bases between. CDR1 SGHTA and CDR2 FQGNSA come from the germline V gene. CDR3 length equals 14 residues. CDR3 DNA sequence: TGTGCCAGCAGCCGGACCCGCCAGAACTATGGCTACACCTTC. Encoded protein: CASSRTRQNYGYTF.

This clonotype was seen a few times. The rearrangement links TRBV7-9 to TRBJ1-1; 8 bases are shared with TRBD1. The CDR3 consists of 14 residues. Germline V gene data show CDR1 as SEHNR and CDR2 as FQNEAQ (reference sequence). With V trimmed by 4 bases and J by 10 bases, 11 bases remained unmatched. As DNA, the CDR3 is TGTGCCAGCAGCTCCTATCTCACCGGGACAGGAGCTTTCTTT. Protein product: CASSSYLTGTGAFF.

This clonotype was seen just once. The V and J genes are TRBV7-2 and TRBJ1-2; D is uncertain. V was clipped by 4 bases and J by 4 bases, with 13 bases between them. Germline CDR1 reads SGHTA; CDR2 reads FQGNSA. This CDR3 has 14 amino acids. CDR3 nucleotides: TGTGCCAGCAGCTCTTCCGTGTCGAGCTATGGCTACACCTTC. Translating it yields CASSSSVSSYGYTF.

CDR3: CASTTRLPTDTQYF. The CDR3 DNA is TGTGCCAGCACCACGAGGCTACCCACAGATACGCAGTATTTT. This rearrangement joins TRBV6-2 or TRBV6-3 to TRBJ2-3; D is ambiguous. Trimming removed 7 bases at V and 2 bases at J, with 13 bases between. Germline assignment: CDR1 MNHEY and CDR2 SVGEGT. The CDR3 consists of 14 residues.

The chain is built from TRBV20-1 and TRBJ2-6; D ambiguous. The CDR3 is 15 residues long. In germline, CDR1 is DFQATT, CDR2 SNEGSKA (reference sequence). Deletions cut 0 bases from V and 0 bases from J, with 6 bases between. CDR3 amino acids: CSARDPGSGANVLTF. In DNA, the CDR3 is TGCAGTGCTAGAGATCCAGGCTCTGGGGCCAACGTCCTGACTTTC.

The chain is built from TRBV6-5 and TRBJ2-7; TRBD2 matches 8 bases. Germline V gene data show CDR1 as MNHEY and CDR2 as SVGAGI. The V and J ends lost 6 bases and 4 bases, in that order; junction bases with no gene match: 8. CDR3 length: 14 amino acids. Here the CDR3 reads CASSRAGAAYEQYF. The DNA of the CDR3 is TGTGCCAGCAGCCGAGCGGGAGCTGCGTACGAGCAGTACTTC.

For this clonotype: One end of the junction fails to match germline, which may point to a read error. The chain has TRBV10-2 and TRBJ1-2; D unresolved. Germline V CDR1 and CDR2: WSHSY, SAAADI. There are 14 residues in the CDR3. The chain's CDR3 is CAGSESGRPYGYTF. DNA of the CDR3: TGCGCCGGCAGTGAGTCGGGCAGGCCCTATGGCTACACCTTC.

This clonotype occurred a few times. This chain links TRBV5-1 with TRBJ2-1, with D perhaps TRBD1 (6 bases). Germline loops: CDR1 SGHRS, CDR2 YFSETQ. V dropped 3 bases and J dropped 10 bases, with 11 bases sitting between them. The CDR3 runs 12 residues. The CDR3 bases are TGCGCCAGCAGCTGGGGGCGCGGGGAGCAGTTCTTC. It yields the protein CASSWGRGEQFF. The full variable domain, with the rest looked up from reference TRBV5-1 and TRBJ2-1, is KAGVTQTPRYLIKTRGQQVTLSCSPISGHRSVSWYQQTPGQGLQFLFEYFSETQRNKGNFPGRFSGRQFSNSRSEMNVSTLELGDSALYLCASSWGRGEQFFGPGTRLTVL.

This clonotype was counted between two and nine times. The V call is TRBV27, the J call TRBJ2-5; D tentatively fits TRBD1 or TRBD2 (6 bases each). The V end was cut by 4 bases, the J end by 4 bases, with 16 bases between. Germline CDR1 and CDR2: MNHEY and SMNVEV (reference sequence). This CDR3 has 15 residues. CDR3 in amino acids: CASSSPQGGGETQYF. The CDR3 coding sequence is TGTGCCAGCAGTTCCCCACAGGGAGGAGGAGAGACCCAGTACTTC.

The rearrangement joins TRBV29-1 to TRBJ2-1, with D possibly being TRBD1 (5 bases). Deletions cut 2 bases from V and 4 bases from J, with 12 bases between. The germline CDR1 and CDR2 sequences are SQVTM and ANQGSEA. CDR3 length: 14 amino acids. CDR3 protein: CSVEPRQRYNEQFF. The CDR3 nucleotides are TGCAGCGTTGAACCGAGACAGAGATACAATGAGCAGTTCTTC.

The chain uses TRBV11-2 and TRBJ2-5; 10 bases line up with TRBD1. There are 16 residues in the CDR3. Trimming removed 5 bases from V and 2 bases from J; junction bases left unmatched: 8. Germline V gene sequence: CDR1 SGHAT, CDR2 FQNNGV. CDR3 region: CASSPRTGGGQETQYF. DNA of the CDR3: TGTGCCAGCAGCCCTAGGACAGGGGGTGGGCAAGAGACCCAGTACTTC.